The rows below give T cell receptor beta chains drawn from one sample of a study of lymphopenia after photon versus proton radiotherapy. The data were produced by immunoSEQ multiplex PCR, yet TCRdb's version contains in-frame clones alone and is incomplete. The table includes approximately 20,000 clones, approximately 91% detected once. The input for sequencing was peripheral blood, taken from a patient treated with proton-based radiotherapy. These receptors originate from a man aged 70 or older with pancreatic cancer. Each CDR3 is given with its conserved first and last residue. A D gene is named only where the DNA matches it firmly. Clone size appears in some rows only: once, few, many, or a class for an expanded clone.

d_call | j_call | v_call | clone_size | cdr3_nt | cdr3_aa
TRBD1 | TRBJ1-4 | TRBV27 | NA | TGTGCCAGCAGTCCTAGGCAATATGGGACAGGGAAGGCGCTGGCTGAAAAACTGTTTTTT | CASSPRQYGTGKALAEKLFF
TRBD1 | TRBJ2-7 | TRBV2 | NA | TGTGCCAGCAAGGGTGGGGACAGGACCTACGAGCAGTACTTC | CASKGGDRTYEQYF
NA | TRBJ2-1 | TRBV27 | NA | TGTGCCAGCAATCGCGCACGGGGGAGCTCCTACAATGAGCAGTTCTTC | CASNRARGSSYNEQFF
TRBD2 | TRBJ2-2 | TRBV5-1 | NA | TGCGCCAGCAGCTTGGATGTTGCCGTCCTAGCGGCAAACACCGGGGAGCTGTTTTTT | CASSLDVAVLAANTGELFF
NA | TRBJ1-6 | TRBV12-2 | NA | TGTGCAAGTCGCCAGGGACAGGGTAATTCACCCCTCCACTTT | CASRQGQGNSPLHF
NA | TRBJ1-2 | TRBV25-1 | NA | TGTGCCAGCAGTGAATATCGCGGGGCCTCTGGCTACACCTTC | CASSEYRGASGYTF
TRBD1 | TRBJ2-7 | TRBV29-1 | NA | TGCAGCGTTGACCCTACGGGACAGTCCTACGAGCAGTACTTC | CSVDPTGQSYEQYF
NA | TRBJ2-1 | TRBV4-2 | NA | TGTGCCAGCGTTTCGTGGGGCGTGAACAATGAGCAGTTCTTC | CASVSWGVNNEQFF
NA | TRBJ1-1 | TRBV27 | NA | TGTGCCAGCAGTGCCGCCTGGGGAAGGAACACTGAAGCTTTCTTT | CASSAAWGRNTEAFF
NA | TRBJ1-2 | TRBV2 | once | TGTGCCAGCAGTGAAGGGCCACATAACTATGGCTACACCTTC | CASSEGPHNYGYTF
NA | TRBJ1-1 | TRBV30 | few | TGTGCCTGGACATCGCGTCTGGGGCGTAACACTGAAGCTTTCTTT | CAWTSRLGRNTEAFF
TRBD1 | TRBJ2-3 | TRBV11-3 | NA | TGTGCCAGCAGCCCCCGGGACAGGGAGTTGCAGTATTTT | CASSPRDRELQYF
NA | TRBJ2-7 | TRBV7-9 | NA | TGTGCCAGCAGCTTAGCGGGCGGGACCGTCTCCTACGAGCAGTACTTC | CASSLAGGTVSYEQYF
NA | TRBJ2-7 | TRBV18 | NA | TGTGCCAGCTCTGAATACGGGACATCCTACGAGCAGTACTTC | CASSEYGTSYEQYF
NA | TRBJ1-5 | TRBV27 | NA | TGTGCCAGCAGTTTCGACAGAAATCAGCCCCAGCATTTT | CASSFDRNQPQHF
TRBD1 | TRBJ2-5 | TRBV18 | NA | TGTGCCAGCTCACCACCGGCAGGGGGCGACGAGACCCAGTACTTC | CASSPPAGGDETQYF
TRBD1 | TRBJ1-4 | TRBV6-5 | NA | TGTGCCAGCAGTTACGTGCCCGGGACAGAAAATGAAAAACTGTTTTTT | CASSYVPGTENEKLFF
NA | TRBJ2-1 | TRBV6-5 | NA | TGTGCCAGCAGTTTACAGGTCAGGGATGAGCAGTTCTTC | CASSLQVRDEQFF
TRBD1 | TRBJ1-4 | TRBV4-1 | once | TGCGCCAGCTTTTCGCGGGACAGGGGGCCTGCTAATGAAAAACTGTTTTTT | CASFSRDRGPANEKLFF
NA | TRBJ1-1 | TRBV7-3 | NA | TGTGCCAGCAGCTTAACTATGAACACTGAAGCTTTCTTT | CASSLTMNTEAFF
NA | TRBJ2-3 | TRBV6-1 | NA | TGTGCCAGCAGTGGGCGGATCGGCACAGATACGCAGTATTTT | CASSGRIGTDTQYF
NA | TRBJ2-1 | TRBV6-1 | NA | TGTGCCAGCAGTGGGGGGACGACTAGGTTTAATGAGCAGTTCTTC | CASSGGTTRFNEQFF
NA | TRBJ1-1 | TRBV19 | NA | TGTGCCAGTAGTAAGGCCCCTACAGAGAACACTGAAGCTTTCTTT | CASSKAPTENTEAFF
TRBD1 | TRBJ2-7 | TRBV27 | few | TGTGCCAGCAGTTTGGGGGGACAGGCACCGTACGAGCAGTACTTC | CASSLGGQAPYEQYF
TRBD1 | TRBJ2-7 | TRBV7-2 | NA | TGTGCCAGCAGCCGGGACAGGGGCTACGAGCAGTACTTC | CASSRDRGYEQYF
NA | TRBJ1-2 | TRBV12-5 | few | TGTGCTAGTGGTTTGGGGAATTACTACACCTTC | CASGLGNYYTF
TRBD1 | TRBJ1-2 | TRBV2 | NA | TGTGCCAGCAGTGACGGTTATAGTTTGGGAGGAGACAGGGGCGGCTACACCTTC | CASSDGYSLGGDRGGYTF
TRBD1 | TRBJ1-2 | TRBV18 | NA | TGTGCCAGCTCACCGGAACCGGGACAGGGTAGTGGCTACACCTTC | CASSPEPGQGSGYTF
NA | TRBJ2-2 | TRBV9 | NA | TGTGCCAGCAGCGTGCTCCTTGCTGGGACCGGGGAGCTGTTTTTT | CASSVLLAGTGELFF
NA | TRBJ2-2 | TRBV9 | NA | TGTGCCAGCAGCACCTTGGGCACCGGGGAGCTGTTTTTT | CASSTLGTGELFF
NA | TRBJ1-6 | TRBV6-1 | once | TGTGCCAGCAGTGAAGCTAGGGATAGAACTTCACCCCTCCACTTT | CASSEARDRTSPLHF
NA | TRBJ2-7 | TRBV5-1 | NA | TGCGCCAGCAGCTTGGTGTCGGGACAAACCTACGAGCAGTACTTC | CASSLVSGQTYEQYF
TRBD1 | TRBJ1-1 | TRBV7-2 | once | TGTGCCAGCAGCACCCGGACAGGGCTGGGGAACACTGAAGCTTTCTTT | CASSTRTGLGNTEAFF
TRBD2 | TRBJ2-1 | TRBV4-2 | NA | TGTGCCAGCAGCCCGCAAACTAGCGGGGGTTACAATGAGCAGTTCTTC | CASSPQTSGGYNEQFF
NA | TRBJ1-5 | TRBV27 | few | TGTGCCAGCAACCCGAGGGATAGCAATCAGCCCCAGCATTTT | CASNPRDSNQPQHF
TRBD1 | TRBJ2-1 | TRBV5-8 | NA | TGTGCCAGCAGCTTGGAGACAGGGGGCATCTACAATGAGCAGTTCTTC | CASSLETGGIYNEQFF
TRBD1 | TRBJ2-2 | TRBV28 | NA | TGTGCCGTCCGGGACAGGGGTACCGGGGAGCTGTTTTTT | CAVRDRGTGELFF
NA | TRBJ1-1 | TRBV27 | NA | TGTGCCAGCAGTTTAGGTCTCGACACTGAAGCTTTCTTT | CASSLGLDTEAFF
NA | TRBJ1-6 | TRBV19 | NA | TGTGCCAGTAGTATTAAGGGGGGGAGAAATTCACCCCTCCACTTT | CASSIKGGRNSPLHF
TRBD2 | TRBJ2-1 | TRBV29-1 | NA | TGCAGCGTTGGCGGACTAGCGGGAGCCTACAATGAGCAGTTCTTC | CSVGGLAGAYNEQFF
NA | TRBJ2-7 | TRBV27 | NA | TGTGCCAGCAGTTTATTCCCGGGGACGTCCTACGAGCAGTACTTC | CASSLFPGTSYEQYF